This TCR beta chain was found in a study of cytotoxic CD8 clonotypes in ibrutinib-treated CLL (dated by TCRdb to 2020 to 2022). For the wider study: The cohort had 11 relapsed/refractory and approximately 14 treatment-naive patients; 17 were IGHV unmutated. The response samples were drawn at a median of approximately twelve months into treatment, with a range of about 6 to 36 months. Cryopreserved peripheral blood mononuclear cells were obtained before treatment, at response, and at either sustained remission or disease progression. On average, each sample had about 250,000 productive templates and tens of thousands of productive rearrangements. Partial responses were observed in about 24 patients and complete responses in 2; after a median follow-up of around 64 months, remission was maintained in 14 patients and progression was observed in approximately 12. Longitudinal samples were obtainable from about 30% of the roughly 86 participants in the trial. All remission and progressive disease samples were collected while patients were still receiving ibrutinib. Broader findings and caveats from the paper: Lymph node repertoires were not examined, and the timing of sampling was not matched between patients in sustained remission and those whose disease progressed. At baseline, clonality was higher than in age-matched healthy donors and showed a strong correlation with circulating CD8+ T-cell counts. Public clonotypes were found to be uncommon and were observed to contract or remain stable during treatment; the increase in clonality was shown to reflect expansion of private clonotypes at ibrutinib response. At ibrutinib response clonality went up, during sustained remission it held steady, and at progression it dropped back toward baseline.

Read against the paper, the sample's time point label means: about a year on ibrutinib. For TCR beta library preparation, approximately 1.8 micrograms of genomic DNA was extracted from cryopreserved PBMCs. Longitudinal blood samples from CLL patients receiving ibrutinib monotherapy were subjected to high-throughput TCR beta sequencing. The patients took part in an open-label, single-center phase 2 trial of ibrutinib monotherapy. As regards this clone: Its antigen remains unidentified. No clone much larger than this one lies a single base away; base qualities are absent.

The germline V and J ends show losses of 4 bases and 0 bases respectively, and no gene match explains 3 bases of the junction. The germline V gene yields LGHNA for CDR1 and YSLEER for CDR2. From cysteine to phenylalanine, the CDR3 is 16 amino acids long. The read is trimmed to its CDR3 DNA, 48 bases read in frame from base 1. Each clonotype received, on average, approximately 9.9x coverage in deep resolution sequencing performed on a MiSeq, where the target depth lay between 1 in 1 million and 1 in 200,000 T cells. TCR beta libraries were generated with the immunoSEQ hsTCRB Kit. In the authors' own workflow: The data were analyzed with ImmunoSEQ Analyzer and ImmunoSEQ Data Assistant, and V, D and J gene assignments followed IMGT definitions. Clonality was computed as one minus normalized Shannon entropy of productive rearrangement frequencies, ranging from 0 to 1. Only overrepresented clonotypes making up at least 0.05% of each patient's repertoire were included in the public clonotype analysis. Repertoires from about a dozen age-matched healthy donors in immuneACCESS were used as clonality controls. This is the immuneACCESS table as TCRdb keeps it, with only in-frame sequences that have V and J called. A part of the clones is gone; compared with another copy, unresolved V genes explain less than half, and the rest is unexplained. D and trimming were read from the DNA, whereas the V and J calls and clone size are those reported in that table. The sample table contains about 140,000 clones; only one count was recorded for 70% to 80% of them. The ten largest account for 25% to 30% of the sample.

The specimen comprised PBMCs, sampled after 12 months of ibrutinib treatment. This sequence uses TRBV4-3 and TRBJ2-6; 7 junctional bases match TRBD1. The TCR comes from a human donor with chronic lymphocytic leukemia. The CDR3 reads as follows: CASSPDRSSGANVLTF. The DNA sequence reads TGCGCCAGCAGCCCGGACAGGAGCTCTGGGGCCAACGTCCTGACTTTC.